The source of this TCR beta chain is a study of technical replicates of blood from a few donors. The V end was cut by 2 bases, the J end by 2 bases, with 10 bases between. The CDR3 is 13 residues long. Germline V CDR1 and CDR2: GTSNPN, SVGIG (reference sequence). This table comes from immunoSEQ multiplex PCR, and its TCRdb copy is limited to in-frame clones, with some not included. The repertoire holds 65,000 to 85,000 clones, with more than 85% as singletons. The chain uses TRBV30 and TRBJ2-7; D is perhaps TRBD1 (6 bases). The source is a human donor in good health. The sample taken for sequencing was T cells isolated from PBMCs. CDR3 DNA: TGTGCCTGGAGTCCACAGGGACCCTACGAGCAGTACTTC. It specifies CAWSPQGPYEQYF.